Below are 13 T cell receptor beta chains sequenced from a single sample in a study of blood T cell repertoires in COVID-19. This table comes from immunoSEQ multiplex PCR, and its TCRdb copy is limited to in-frame clones, with some not included. The repertoire has about 300,000 clones, 70% to 90% of them found once; the top ten carry roughly 7%. The sample comprised peripheral blood. These receptors originate from a woman aged 25-40 years who had recovered from COVID-19.

CDR3 loop: CASTLYAEAFF. CDR3 nucleotides: TGTGCCAGTACCCTCTACGCTGAAGCTTTCTTT. V gene TRBV19 combines with J gene TRBJ1-1; no clear D gene. The CDR3 spans 11 residues. The germline CDR1 and CDR2 sequences are LNHDA and SQIVND (reference sequence). Trimming pared 7 bases from V and 6 bases from J, leaving 9 bases between.

The V call is TRBV9, the J call TRBJ2-3, with D perhaps matching TRBD1 (5 bases). V lost 3 bases, J lost 2 bases, and 13 bases lay in between. Germline V gene sequence: CDR1 SGDLS, CDR2 YYNGEE. There are 15 residues in the CDR3. The chain's CDR3 is CASSARVMNTDTQYF. Written as DNA, the CDR3 is TGTGCCAGCAGCGCCAGGGTCATGAACACAGATACGCAGTATTTT.

CDR3 in amino acids: CASSPQTQRGYTF. CDR3 nucleotides: TGTGCCAGCAGCCCCCAGACGCAGCGTGGCTACACCTTC. The chain joins TRBV3-1 (or the pseudogene TRBV3-2) to TRBJ1-2; unclear D gene. The CDR3 is 13 residues long. Trimming pared 4 bases from V and 7 bases from J, leaving 13 bases between. The germline CDR1 and CDR2 sequences are LGHDT and YNNKEL (reference sequence).

This chain connects TRBV19 to TRBJ1-1, with TRBD1 matching 9 bases. The length of the CDR3 is 13 residues. Germline-derived CDR1 and CDR2 are LNHDA and SQIVND (reference sequence). With V trimmed by 6 bases and J by 5 bases, 4 bases remained unmatched. CDR3 loop: CASSDRGGTEAFF. Written as DNA, the CDR3 is TGTGCCAGTAGCGACAGGGGGGGGACTGAAGCTTTCTTT.

The chain's CDR3 is CASSLPTGWGYTF. CDR3 nucleotide sequence: TGTGCCAGCAGTTTACCGACAGGCTGGGGCTACACCTTC. This chain connects TRBV27 to TRBJ1-2; tentative D call: TRBD1 (6 bases). The V gene's germline CDR1 is MNHEY and CDR2 SMNVEV (reference sequence). This CDR3 region has 13 residues. V lost 2 bases to trimming and J lost 8 bases, with 12 bases between them.

The chain joins TRBV28 to TRBJ2-5; D might be TRBD1 (6 bases). This CDR3 region has 13 residues. V lost 5 bases to trimming and J lost 3 bases, with 10 bases between them. The germline V gene has CDR1 MDHEN and CDR2 SYDVKM. The CDR3 bases are TGTGCCAGCAGTCCCCGGGACAAAGAGACCCAGTACTTC. Translation gives CASSPRDKETQYF. The whole variable domain, remainder taken from reference TRBV28 and TRBJ2-5, is DVKVTQSSRYLVKRTGEKVFLECVQDMDHENMFWYRQDPGLGLRLIYFSYDVKMKEKGDIPEGYSVSREKKERFSLILESASTNQTSMYLCASSPRDKETQYFGPGTRLLVL.

The J gene is TRBJ2-5, the V gene TRBV3-1 (or the pseudogene TRBV3-2), with 12 bases identical to TRBD2. Germline trimming cut 1 base from V and 4 bases from J; bases unmatched to any gene: 4. Germline CDR1 LGHDT, CDR2 YNNKEL (reference sequence). The CDR3 runs to 16 residues. This CDR3 reads CASSQASGGARETQYF. CDR3 nucleotides: TGTGCCAGCAGCCAAGCTAGCGGGGGGGCCCGAGAGACCCAGTACTTC.

The chain recombines TRBV29-1 with TRBJ1-1, with TRBD1 as a possible D gene (6 bases). Germline CDR1 reads SQVTM; CDR2 reads ANQGSEA. The CDR3 has 13 residues. The V gene lost 4 bases and the J gene lost 5 bases, with 14 bases spanning the gap. DNA of the CDR3: TGCAGCGTTGGGCGGGCAGGGGAGACTGAAGCTTTCTTT. Its protein is CSVGRAGETEAFF.

CDR3 sequence (DNA): TGTGCCAGCAGTTACGAGGCGATTAATTCACCCCTCCACTTT. Protein product: CASSYEAINSPLHF. The V gene is TRBV6-5, the J gene TRBJ1-6; D unresolved. V lost 2 bases and J 6 bases, leaving 8 bases between the germline ends. This CDR3 region has 14 residues. CDR1 is MNHEY, CDR2 SVGAGI, per germline.

V usage is TRBV7-3 and J usage is TRBJ2-5; D unclear. V was pared by 4 bases and J by 4 bases, with 10 bases between. The CDR3 length is 13 residues. From germline, CDR1 is SGHTA and CDR2 FQGTGA. CDR3 residues: CASSSRGGETQYF. As DNA, the CDR3 is TGTGCCAGCAGCTCCCGCGGCGGAGAGACCCAGTACTTC.

The gene calls are TRBV30 and TRBJ1-5, with a tentative D call TRBD1 (6 bases). Deletions cut 2 bases from V and 5 bases from J, with 10 bases between. The CDR3 has 13 residues. The V gene's germline CDR1 is GTSNPN and CDR2 SVGIG (reference sequence). The CDR3 nucleotides are TGTGCCTGGAGTCCTCAGGGGTATCAGCCCCAGCATTTT. The encoded protein is CAWSPQGYQPQHF.

The chain joins TRBV4-1 to TRBJ1-3, with 7 bases lining up with TRBD1. J lost 2 bases, V lost 1 base, and 8 bases had no gene match. This CDR3 is 17 amino acids long. Germline V gives CDR1 MGHRA, CDR2 YSYEKL. The CDR3 loop reads CASSQVPTTGAGNTIYF. Written as DNA, the CDR3 is TGCGCCAGCAGCCAAGTACCCACAACAGGGGCTGGAAACACCATATATTTT.

The genes are TRBV20-1 and TRBJ2-1, with 11 bases that match TRBD2. The CDR3 is made up of 17 amino acids. The J segment lost 6 bases and the V segment lost 3 bases, leaving 13 bases of the junction unmatched. Germline values: CDR1 DFQATT, CDR2 SNEGSKA (reference sequence). CDR3 amino acids: CSASSTSGVIRLNEQFF. The CDR3, as DNA: TGCAGTGCTAGTTCGACTAGCGGGGTTATCCGACTCAATGAGCAGTTCTTC.